The text below deals with one T cell receptor beta chain. The sample belongs to a study of blood T cell repertoires in COVID-19. Study summary: The United States, Italy and Spain were the sources of the acute and convalescent COVID-19 samples. Nucleic acid was either cDNA or gDNA, and it came from T cells, B-cell-depleted T cells, or PBMCs.

Patients in Seattle were enrolled during active infection, then followed longitudinally. Authors' processing steps: Reference gene primer amplification gave nucleated cell count estimates. Libraries were prepared by immunoSEQ multiplex PCR; TCRdb keeps only in-frame clonotypes and omits some of them. The D gene and trimming were derived from the DNA, and the V and J assignments and clone size from that table. The sample carries fewer than 200,000 clones, approximately 81% recorded once. Sequenced input: peripheral blood. The sequence came from a woman between 50 and 59 years old with COVID-19, enrolled during active disease.

CDR3 bases: TGTGCCAGTAGTGACAGGGGAACCCAGTACTTC. Its translation: CASSDRGTQYF. The chain is built from TRBV19 and TRBJ2-5; 8 nucleotides agree with TRBD1. The germline CDR1 and CDR2 sequences are LNHDA and SQIVND (reference sequence). The CDR3 contains 11 residues. V lost 5 bases to trimming and J lost 8 bases; unmatched junction nucleotides: 1.